A selection of T cell receptor beta chains follows, all from one sample in a study of cytomegalovirus exposure and HLA in healthy donors. Sequenced by immunoSEQ multiplex PCR; TCRdb stores in-frame clones only, minus some. The data contain roughly 100,000 clones, under 80% of them singletons. The specimen was PBMCs. The source of these receptors is a woman between 35 and 50 years old in good health and CMV-seropositive. CDR3s include the opening cysteine and the closing phenylalanine or tryptophan. The order of the fields is V gene, clone size, D gene, J gene, CDR3 DNA, CDR3 protein. D genes are given only for firm matches. Clone size is stated in some rows and not others, as once, few, many or a class when expanded.

v_call: TRBV18; clone_size: NA; d_call: NA; j_call: TRBJ1-2; cdr3_nt: TGTGCCAGCTCCAATATAGCCGGAGGCTACGGCTACACCTTC; cdr3_aa: CASSNIAGGYGYTF
v_call: TRBV27; clone_size: NA; d_call: NA; j_call: TRBJ1-1; cdr3_nt: TGTGCCAGCAGTTTCCACCCGTACACGAACACTGAAGCTTTCTTT; cdr3_aa: CASSFHPYTNTEAFF
v_call: TRBV5-4; clone_size: few; d_call: NA; j_call: TRBJ1-5; cdr3_nt: TGTGCCAGCAGCTTAGGGGTAGGGCACAATCAGCCCCAGCATTTT; cdr3_aa: CASSLGVGHNQPQHF
v_call: TRBV19; clone_size: NA; d_call: NA; j_call: TRBJ1-4; cdr3_nt: TGTGCCAGTAGTATACGAGGGTCGGAGATTAATGAAAAACTGTTTTTT; cdr3_aa: CASSIRGSEINEKLFF
v_call: TRBV10-3; clone_size: NA; d_call: NA; j_call: TRBJ2-1; cdr3_nt: TGTGCCATCACCGCTATCCCGAGCTCCTACAATGAGCAGTTCTTC; cdr3_aa: CAITAIPSSYNEQFF
v_call: TRBV4-1; clone_size: NA; d_call: NA; j_call: TRBJ2-1; cdr3_nt: TGCGCCAGCAGCCAACAGGACAGTTACAATGAGCAGTTCTTC; cdr3_aa: CASSQQDSYNEQFF
v_call: TRBV6-5; clone_size: NA; d_call: TRBD1; j_call: TRBJ2-7; cdr3_nt: TGTGCCAGCAGTTACCAGGACAGGGTACACGAGCAGTACTTC; cdr3_aa: CASSYQDRVHEQYF
v_call: TRBV7-2; clone_size: few; d_call: NA; j_call: TRBJ2-3; cdr3_nt: TGTGCCAGCAGCTTATGGGGTGTCGCAGCGGCAGATACGCAGTATTTT; cdr3_aa: CASSLWGVAAADTQYF
v_call: TRBV15; clone_size: NA; d_call: NA; j_call: TRBJ1-4; cdr3_nt: TGTGCCACCAGCCCTCGGGCAGGGGCTAATGAAAAACTGTTTTTT; cdr3_aa: CATSPRAGANEKLFF
v_call: TRBV7-2; clone_size: NA; d_call: NA; j_call: TRBJ2-5; cdr3_nt: TGTGCCAGCAGCGTCCAGGGCGGAGAAGAGACCCAGTACTTC; cdr3_aa: CASSVQGGEETQYF
v_call: TRBV28; clone_size: NA; d_call: NA; j_call: TRBJ2-2; cdr3_nt: TGTGCCAGCAGTTTCCGGAGGGCGACCGGGGAGCTGTTTTTT; cdr3_aa: CASSFRRATGELFF
v_call: TRBV7-2; clone_size: NA; d_call: TRBD1; j_call: TRBJ2-1; cdr3_nt: TGTGCCAGCAGCCCGCAGGGGGCAGAGGATGAGCAGTTCTTC; cdr3_aa: CASSPQGAEDEQFF
v_call: TRBV12-5; clone_size: NA; d_call: TRBD2; j_call: TRBJ2-1; cdr3_nt: TGTGCTAGTAGTTCGATCTTGGGACTAGCGCACAATGAGCAGTTCTTC; cdr3_aa: CASSSILGLAHNEQFF
v_call: TRBV4-2; clone_size: NA; d_call: NA; j_call: TRBJ2-7; cdr3_nt: TGTGCCAGCAGCCCTTCCCCTGGACAGCACTACGAGCAGTACTTC; cdr3_aa: CASSPSPGQHYEQYF
v_call: TRBV5-6; clone_size: NA; d_call: TRBD1; j_call: TRBJ1-1; cdr3_nt: TGTGCCAGCAGCTTGGCTTGGGACAGGGGTCTTATTGGCACTGAAGCTTTCTTT; cdr3_aa: CASSLAWDRGLIGTEAFF
v_call: TRBV11-2; clone_size: NA; d_call: NA; j_call: TRBJ1-1; cdr3_nt: TGTGCCAGCAGCTTAGGATTTCGGGGTGGCACTGAAGCTTTCTTT; cdr3_aa: CASSLGFRGGTEAFF
v_call: TRBV27; clone_size: NA; d_call: NA; j_call: TRBJ2-7; cdr3_nt: TGTGCCAGCAGTTTGGGTGCACGGACAGCCGAGCAGTACTTC; cdr3_aa: CASSLGARTAEQYF
v_call: TRBV2; clone_size: NA; d_call: TRBD2; j_call: TRBJ2-3; cdr3_nt: TGTGCCAGCAGTGAACGGTACCCCCGGGGGGGGTATTTT; cdr3_aa: CASSERYPRGGYF
v_call: TRBV5-1; clone_size: NA; d_call: NA; j_call: TRBJ1-1; cdr3_nt: TGCGCCAGCAGCCCTGACAGCCTCTTTGAGACTTTCTTT; cdr3_aa: CASSPDSLFETFF
v_call: TRBV28; clone_size: NA; d_call: NA; j_call: TRBJ1-5; cdr3_nt: TGTGCCCATGGCGGGGGATGGAATCAGCCCCAGCATTTT; cdr3_aa: CAHGGGWNQPQHF
v_call: TRBV6-6; clone_size: NA; d_call: TRBD2; j_call: TRBJ2-3; cdr3_nt: TGTGCCAGCAGCCCCCTAGCGGGGTACACAGATACGCAGTATTTT; cdr3_aa: CASSPLAGYTDTQYF
v_call: TRBV9; clone_size: NA; d_call: NA; j_call: TRBJ1-1; cdr3_nt: TGTGCCAGCAGCGTAGTAGTACAGTCCACTGAAGCTTTCTTT; cdr3_aa: CASSVVVQSTEAFF
v_call: TRBV6-1; clone_size: NA; d_call: TRBD1; j_call: TRBJ1-2; cdr3_nt: TGTGCCAGCAGTCCCCGGGACAGGACCCACTATGGCTACACCTTC; cdr3_aa: CASSPRDRTHYGYTF
v_call: TRBV28; clone_size: NA; d_call: TRBD2; j_call: TRBJ2-7; cdr3_nt: TGTGCCAGCAGTTGGGGGAGGGCCGGGTCTGGCGAGCAGTACTTC; cdr3_aa: CASSWGRAGSGEQYF
v_call: TRBV5-4; clone_size: NA; d_call: TRBD1; j_call: TRBJ2-2; cdr3_nt: TGTGCCAGCAGCCCTACAGGGGGCGAGGGTACCGGGGAGCTGTTTTTT; cdr3_aa: CASSPTGGEGTGELFF
v_call: TRBV27; clone_size: NA; d_call: TRBD1; j_call: TRBJ1-6; cdr3_nt: TGTGCCAGCAGTCCTAACAGGGGGAGGAATTCACCCCTCCACTTT; cdr3_aa: CASSPNRGRNSPLHF
v_call: TRBV28; clone_size: NA; d_call: NA; j_call: TRBJ1-1; cdr3_nt: TGTGCCAGCAGTTTATGGGCCAGCGGAGAGACTGAAGCTTTCTTT; cdr3_aa: CASSLWASGETEAFF
v_call: TRBV29-1; clone_size: NA; d_call: NA; j_call: TRBJ2-5; cdr3_nt: TGCAGCGTGAGGGTCAGCGAAGAGACCCAGTACTTC; cdr3_aa: CSVRVSEETQYF